This T cell receptor beta chain was profiled in a study of T cell changes during pregnancy in multiple sclerosis (dated by TCRdb to between 2018 and 2021). General notes on the study: The study examined how the T cell repertoire changed over the course of pregnancy in women with multiple sclerosis.

Notes on this clone: What antigen it recognizes has not been identified. No base quality values were provided; no much bigger clone lies one nucleotide off.

The method was the immunoSEQ multiplex PCR assay. TCRdb provides this immuneACCESS table in a form limited to in-frame rearrangements. Some clones are lacking; in checked studies, under half of them reflect an unresolved V gene, and why the rest are absent is not known. Here the sample has some 79,000 clones; approximately 90% occur a single time. 0.45% to 0.55% of the sample belongs to the ten largest clones. Here V drops 4 bases and J drops 6 bases, and the junction holds 12 bases not matched to any gene. CDR1 and CDR2, looked up from the germline V gene, are SQVTM and ANQGSEA. The CDR3, cysteine through phenylalanine, is 14 amino acids long. The sequence is cut down to CDR3 DNA, 42 bases in frame from base 1.

The origin of this receptor is a female donor with multiple sclerosis, enrolled in a pregnancy study. The sequence joins TRBV29-1 to TRBJ2-7, with 7 central nucleotides matching TRBD2. Sample: CD4+ T cells from peripheral blood mononuclear cells, taken in the second trimester of pregnancy. CDR3 reads: CSVVGRARLGEQYF. The nucleotide sequence is given as TGCAGCGTTGTTGGGAGGGCTCGGCTTGGCGAGCAGTACTTC.